This entry features one TCR beta chain sequence. The target antigen is unknown. These data originate in a study of PD-1 blockade in classical Hodgkin lymphoma. The V gene lost 7 bases and the J gene lost 5 bases, with 26 bases spanning the gap. Per the germline V gene, CDR1 is LNHDA and CDR2 is SQIVND (reference sequence). The CDR3 sequence is 17 residues long. The time point was: cycle 4 day 1 (C4D1), after about 6 weeks of nivolumab. With no exception, relapse followed autologous stem cell transplantation in all patients, and brentuximab vedotin exposure varied. Best responses fell into complete response, partial response or progressive disease. Overall study results and limits: By cycle point C4D1, TCR diversity had risen significantly in CD4+ cells (but not CD8+ cells).

TCRdb keeps only in-frame clones here, not all; method: immunoSEQ multiplex PCR. Of 19,000 or so clones listed, about three quarters were seen once; the top ten hold around 40%. The clonotype comes from a human donor with classical Hodgkin lymphoma. V is TRBV19 and J is TRBJ2-5; no clear D. This material consisted of peripheral blood mononuclear cells (PBMCs), taken before the fourth cycle of nivolumab. Here the CDR3 DNA reads TGTGCCAGTACCCCCGGTTTTATGCGTGGTCATGGCGAGACCCAGTACTTC. The encoded protein is CASTPGFMRGHGETQYF.